Below, 12 T cell receptor beta chains from the same sample are listed, as sequenced in a study of blood T cells in healthy people across ages (dated by TCRdb to between 2014 and 2016). The library was made by 5' RACE. The data were produced on an Illumina HiSeq 2500. A second about 7 to 12 cycle PCR used a sample-barcoded 5' primer and a J-beta primer mix. TCRdb cleaned the public reads at Q25 with fastp, built clones with MiXCR and kept in-frame beta chains. When rows share a CDR3 protein, they turn into one entry using the most common DNA and genes. The sample contains under 1 million distinct CDR3 sequences, 40% to 50% of them found a single time. The ten most abundant clones make up roughly 18% of the sample. Sequenced: blood. These receptors all come from a man aged 60-69 years in good health.

The gene calls are TRBV3-1 and TRBJ2-6, with no clear D. The V end lost 4 bases, the J end lost 3 bases, and 13 bases lay between the germline ends. The CDR3 has 16 residues. In germline, CDR1 is LGHDT, CDR2 YNNKEL (reference sequence). This CDR3 reads CASSPMSAFGANVLTF. As DNA, the CDR3 is TGTGCCAGCAGCCCCATGTCGGCTTTTGGGGCCAACGTCCTGACTTTC.

The rearrangement links TRBV5-6 to TRBJ2-7; D is perhaps TRBD1 (6 bases). This CDR3 comprises 15 residues. Germline V CDR1 and CDR2: SGHDT, YYEEEE. Trimming stripped 2 bases from V and 1 base from J, with 13 bases between. CDR3 residues: CASSLARGNSYEQYF. The CDR3 DNA sequence: TGTGCCAGCAGCTTAGCCAGGGGAAATTCCTACGAGCAGTACTTC. Supplemented by reference TRBV5-6 and TRBJ2-7, the full variable domain reads DAGVTQSPTHLIKTRGQQVTLRCSPKSGHDTVSWYQQALGQGPQFIFQYYEEEERQRGNFPDRFSGHQFPNYSSELNVNALLLGDSALYLCASSLARGNSYEQYFGPGTRLTVT.

Only a few counts were recorded for this clonotype. CDR3 DNA sequence: TGTGCCAGCAGTTCCCGACTAGGCTACAATGAGCAGTTCTTC. Its protein is CASSSRLGYNEQFF. The chain uses TRBV12-3 or TRBV12-4 and TRBJ2-1, with a weak D call TRBD2 (6 bases). The CDR3 has 14 amino acids. V was trimmed by 4 bases and J by 3 bases, leaving 10 bases between them.

V gene TRBV4-3 combines with J gene TRBJ2-1, with D possibly TRBD2 on 6 matching bases. The ends were cut back, 5 bases at V and 6 bases at J, with 11 bases in the middle. Germline values: CDR1 LGHNA, CDR2 YSLEER. The CDR3 extends over 13 amino acids. The CDR3 here is CASSRDWGNEQFF. The CDR3 DNA reads TGCGCCAGCAGCAGGGACTGGGGCAATGAGCAGTTCTTC.

The CDR3 reads CASSETRGRDQPQHF. The CDR3 DNA is TGTGCCAGCAGTGAAACGAGGGGGAGAGATCAGCCCCAGCATTTT. This chain links TRBV6-1 with TRBJ1-5; D perhaps matches TRBD1 (6 bases). Trimming took off 2 bases at V and 5 bases at J, with 13 bases between the two ends. The CDR3 consists of 15 residues. CDR1 MNHNS and CDR2 SASEGT come from the germline V gene.

This clonotype was found a few times. The rearrangement links TRBV20-1 to TRBJ1-2; 9 positions match TRBD1. Germline CDR1 DFQATT, CDR2 SNEGSKA (reference sequence). The CDR3 runs to 19 residues. With 0 bases clipped from V and 10 bases from J, the junction kept 24 bases outside the gene matches. The CDR3 nucleotides are TGCAGTGCTAGAGATACAAAGCCCGGGACAGGGAAGGAACATAGGGACTACACCTTC. This codes for CSARDTKPGTGKEHRDYTF.

This clonotype came up a few times. The chain carries TRBV5-1 and TRBJ2-3; TRBD1 matches 9 bases. CDR1 and CDR2 (germline): SGHRS, YFSETQ. The ends lost 0 bases at V and 3 bases at J; junction bases unmatched: 5. The CDR3 covers 16 residues. CDR3: CASSLAGQGGTDTQYF. CDR3 in DNA: TGCGCCAGCAGCTTGGCGGGACAGGGAGGAACAGATACGCAGTATTTT.

The V call is TRBV2, the J call TRBJ2-1; 10 nucleotides agree with TRBD2. Germline V gives CDR1 SNHLY, CDR2 FYNNEI. V trimming: 3 bases; J trimming: 7 bases; junction bases outside the gene matches: 6. CDR3 length: 15 amino acids. The CDR3 is CASSDGLAGVNEQFF. In DNA form, the CDR3 reads TGTGCCAGCAGTGATGGGCTAGCGGGGGTAAATGAGCAGTTCTTC.

CDR3 protein: CASSYLTGPPTDTQYF. DNA for the CDR3: TGTGCCAGCAGTTACTTAACAGGTCCCCCCACAGATACGCAGTATTTT. This chain joins TRBV6-5 and TRBJ2-3; possibly TRBD1 for D (5 bases). The CDR3 spans 16 residues. V was clipped by 1 base and J by 2 bases, with 13 bases between them. Germline CDR1 reads MNHEY; CDR2 reads SVGAGI.

The V and J genes are TRBV7-9 and TRBJ2-5; 8 bases are shared with TRBD2. CDR1 is SEHNR and CDR2 is FQNEAQ in the germline V gene (reference sequence). The V gene end was trimmed by 5 bases and the J gene end by 11 bases; junction bases not matched to a gene: 16. The length of the CDR3 is 15 residues. CDR3 sequence: CASSASGGYANEQYF. The CDR3 DNA reads TGTGCCAGCAGCGCCTCGGGGGGGTATGCCAATGAGCAGTACTTC.

Only a few counts were recorded for this clonotype. This chain connects TRBV4-3 to TRBJ2-1; maybe TRBD2 (6 bases). The CDR3 covers 16 residues. Deletions cut 0 bases from V and 3 bases from J, with 12 bases between. Germline-derived CDR1 and CDR2 are LGHNA and YSLEER. The DNA for the CDR3 is TGCGCCAGCAGCCAAGACAGGGCGGGGAGCTACAATGAGCAGTTCTTC. It encodes CASSQDRAGSYNEQFF.

The V gene is TRBV27, the J gene TRBJ2-5; D is possibly TRBD1 or TRBD2 (5 bases each). This CDR3 is 15 amino acids long. V lost 1 base and J lost 4, with 13 bases in between. Germline-derived CDR1 and CDR2 are MNHEY and SMNVEV (reference sequence). Here the CDR3 DNA reads TGTGCCAGCAGTTTATTTGGGGGTAGGGCAGAGACCCAGTACTTC. It translates to CASSLFGGRAETQYF.